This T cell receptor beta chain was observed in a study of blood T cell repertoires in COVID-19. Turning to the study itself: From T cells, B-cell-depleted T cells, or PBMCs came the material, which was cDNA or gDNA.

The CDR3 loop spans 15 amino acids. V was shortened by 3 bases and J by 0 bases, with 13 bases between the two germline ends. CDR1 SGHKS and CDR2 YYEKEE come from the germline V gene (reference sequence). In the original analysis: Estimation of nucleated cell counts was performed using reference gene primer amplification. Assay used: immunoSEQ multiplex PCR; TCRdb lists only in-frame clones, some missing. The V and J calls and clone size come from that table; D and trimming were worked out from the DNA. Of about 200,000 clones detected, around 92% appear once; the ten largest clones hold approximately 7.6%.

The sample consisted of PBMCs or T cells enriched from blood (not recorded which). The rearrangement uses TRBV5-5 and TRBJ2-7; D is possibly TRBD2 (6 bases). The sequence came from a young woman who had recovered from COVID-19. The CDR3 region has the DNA TGTGCCAGCAGCTCACCATGGAGGGCCTCCTACGAGCAGTACTTC. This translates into CASSSPWRASYEQYF.